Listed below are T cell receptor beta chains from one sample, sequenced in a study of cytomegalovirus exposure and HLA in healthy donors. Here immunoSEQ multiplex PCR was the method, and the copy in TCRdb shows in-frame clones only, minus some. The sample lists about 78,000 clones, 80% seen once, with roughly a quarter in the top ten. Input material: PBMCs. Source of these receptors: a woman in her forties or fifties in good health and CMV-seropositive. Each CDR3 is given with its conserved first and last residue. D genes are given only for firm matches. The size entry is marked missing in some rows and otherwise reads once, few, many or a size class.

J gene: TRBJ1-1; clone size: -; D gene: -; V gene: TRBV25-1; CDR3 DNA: TGTGCCAGCAGTGAAGTTTTGAGAGCTGAAGCTTTCTTT; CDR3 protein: CASSEVLRAEAFF
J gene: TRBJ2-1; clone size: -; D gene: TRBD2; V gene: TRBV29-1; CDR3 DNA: TGCAGCGCCCATAGCGGGGGCCACAATGAGCAGTTCTTC; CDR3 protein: CSAHSGGHNEQFF
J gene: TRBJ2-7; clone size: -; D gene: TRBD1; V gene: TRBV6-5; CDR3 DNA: TGTGCCAGCAGTTACCATGGGACAGACTACGAGCAGTACTTC; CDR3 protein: CASSYHGTDYEQYF
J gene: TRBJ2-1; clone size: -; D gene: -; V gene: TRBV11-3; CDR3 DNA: TGTGCCAGCAGCTCGCTAGACAATGAGCAGTTCTTC; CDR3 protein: CASSSLDNEQFF
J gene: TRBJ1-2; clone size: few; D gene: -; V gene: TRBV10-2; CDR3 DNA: TGTGCCAGCAGTGAAGTACCCCGGGTCGCTTCTTATGGCTACACCTTC; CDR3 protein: CASSEVPRVASYGYTF
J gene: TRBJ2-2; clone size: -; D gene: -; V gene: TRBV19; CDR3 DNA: TGTGCCAGTAGTATTGGAGGGATCGGGACCGGGGAGCTGTTTTTT; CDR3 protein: CASSIGGIGTGELFF
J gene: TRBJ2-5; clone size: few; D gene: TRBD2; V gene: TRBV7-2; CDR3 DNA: TGTGCCAGCAGCCCCGGCGCGAGCGGGAGGATCATGGGAGAGACCCAGTACTTC; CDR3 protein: CASSPGASGRIMGETQYF
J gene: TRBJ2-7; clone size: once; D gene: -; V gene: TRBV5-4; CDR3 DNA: TGTGCCAGCAGCTTGGCGGGTTTGAACGAGCAGTACTTC; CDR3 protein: CASSLAGLNEQYF
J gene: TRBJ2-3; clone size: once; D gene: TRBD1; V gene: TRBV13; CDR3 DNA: TGTGCCAGCAGCTTAGTCAAAGAGGGGGCGGCAGATACGCAGTATTTT; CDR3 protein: CASSLVKEGAADTQYF
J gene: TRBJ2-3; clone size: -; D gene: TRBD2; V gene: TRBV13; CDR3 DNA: TGTGCCAGCAGCTGGCTAGCGGGAGGGCCGGTAGGAGATACGCAGTATTTT; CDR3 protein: CASSWLAGGPVGDTQYF
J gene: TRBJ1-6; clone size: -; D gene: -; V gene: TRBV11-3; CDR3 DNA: TGTGCCAGCAGCCCCCCCCTCCGGGGGAGCAGAAATTCACCCCTCCACTTT; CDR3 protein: CASSPPLRGSRNSPLHF
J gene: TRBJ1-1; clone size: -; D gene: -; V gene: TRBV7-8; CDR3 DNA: TGTGCCAGCAGGCGGGACTTGAACACTGAAGCTTTCTTT; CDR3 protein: CASRRDLNTEAFF
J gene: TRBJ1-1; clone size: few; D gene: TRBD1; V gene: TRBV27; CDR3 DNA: TGTGCCAGCAGCCGACAGGGGAACACTGAAGCTTTCTTT; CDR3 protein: CASSRQGNTEAFF
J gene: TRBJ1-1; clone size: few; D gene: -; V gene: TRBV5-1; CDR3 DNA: TGCGCCAGCAGATCCGGGGGGGTAGCTTTCTTT; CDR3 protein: CASRSGGVAFF
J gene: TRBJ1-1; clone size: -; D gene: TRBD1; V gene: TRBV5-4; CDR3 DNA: TGTGCCAGCAGCTGGGGACAGGTCGCTGAAGCTTTCTTT; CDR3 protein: CASSWGQVAEAFF
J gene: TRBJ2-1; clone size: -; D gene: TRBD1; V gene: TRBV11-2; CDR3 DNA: TGTGCCAGCAGCCCCATCACAGGGGGCCCGTACAATGAGCAGTTCTTC; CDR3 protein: CASSPITGGPYNEQFF
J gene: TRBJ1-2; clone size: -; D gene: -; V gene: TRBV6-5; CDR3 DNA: TGTGCCAGCAGTTACTCGGAGTCCCCTTGGGATGGCTACACCTTC; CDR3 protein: CASSYSESPWDGYTF
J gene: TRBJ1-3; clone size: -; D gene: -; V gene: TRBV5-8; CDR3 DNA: TGTGCCAGCAGCTTTGGAACAGGCTTGAGCTCTGGAAACACCATATATTTT; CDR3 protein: CASSFGTGLSSGNTIYF
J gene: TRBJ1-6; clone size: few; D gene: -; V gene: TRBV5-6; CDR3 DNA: TGTGCCAGCAGCTTGGTATCCGTCCGACTATCCTCTTCACCCCTCCACTTT; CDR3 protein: CASSLVSVRLSSSPLHF
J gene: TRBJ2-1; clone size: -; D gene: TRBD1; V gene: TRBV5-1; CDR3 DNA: TGCGCCAGCAGCTTGAATGGGCAGGGGGCTGGCAATGAGCAGTTCTTC; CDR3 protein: CASSLNGQGAGNEQFF
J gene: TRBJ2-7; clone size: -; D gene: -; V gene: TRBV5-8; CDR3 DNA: TGTGCCAGCAGCTTGTCGGTCTACGAGCAGTACTTC; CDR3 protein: CASSLSVYEQYF
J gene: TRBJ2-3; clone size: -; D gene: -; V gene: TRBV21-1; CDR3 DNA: TGTGCCAGCAGCAAAGTCTTAAGGGGGACTAGCGGGAGAGTAGGGACAGATACGCAGTATTTT; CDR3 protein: CASSKVLRGTSGRVGTDTQYF
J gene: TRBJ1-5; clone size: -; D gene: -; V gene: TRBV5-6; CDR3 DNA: TGTGCCAGCAGCTTAGGTACGGTAGACTGGCCCCAGCATTTT; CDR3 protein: CASSLGTVDWPQHF
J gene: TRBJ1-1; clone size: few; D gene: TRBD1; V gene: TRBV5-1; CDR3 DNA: TGCGCCAGCAGCGGCGGGACAGGGGACAATGAAGCTTTCTTT; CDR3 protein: CASSGGTGDNEAFF
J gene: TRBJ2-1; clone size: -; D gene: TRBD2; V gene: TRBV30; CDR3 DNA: TGTGCCTGGAGACAGCGGGGGGGGGTCTACAATGAGCAGTTCTTC; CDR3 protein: CAWRQRGGVYNEQFF
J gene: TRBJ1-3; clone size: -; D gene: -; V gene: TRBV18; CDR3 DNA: TGTGCCAGCTCACCAGTGGCGTCAGGGGTCGAAAACACCATATATTTT; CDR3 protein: CASSPVASGVENTIYF
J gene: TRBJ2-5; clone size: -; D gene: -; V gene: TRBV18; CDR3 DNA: TGTGCCAGCTCATCGACAGGAACCCCCCTCGAGACCCAGTACTTC; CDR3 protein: CASSSTGTPLETQYF
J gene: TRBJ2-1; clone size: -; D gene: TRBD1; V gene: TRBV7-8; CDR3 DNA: TGTGCCAGCAGCCGCCGGGACAGGGAGTATGAGCAGTTCTTC; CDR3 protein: CASSRRDREYEQFF
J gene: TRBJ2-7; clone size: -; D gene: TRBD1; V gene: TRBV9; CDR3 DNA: TGTGCCAGCAGCGTTGGACAGGGAGCCTACGAGCAGTACTTC; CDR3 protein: CASSVGQGAYEQYF
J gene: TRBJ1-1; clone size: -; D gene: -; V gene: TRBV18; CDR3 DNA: TGTGCCAGCTCACTTGGGGCGGTCACTGAAGCTTTCTTT; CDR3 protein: CASSLGAVTEAFF
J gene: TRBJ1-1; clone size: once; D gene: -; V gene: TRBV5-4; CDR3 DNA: TGTGCCAGCAGCTTGGCCATAGGAGGGAACACTGAAGCTTTCTTT; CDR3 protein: CASSLAIGGNTEAFF
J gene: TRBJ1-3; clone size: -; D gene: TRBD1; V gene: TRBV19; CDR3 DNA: TGTGCCAGTCGGACAGGGGGTTCCAACACCATATATTTT; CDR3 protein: CASRTGGSNTIYF
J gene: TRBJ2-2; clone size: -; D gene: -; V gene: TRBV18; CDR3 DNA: TGTGCCAGCTCACTAAAGGCGGGGACAGAGAACACCGGGGAGCTGTTTTTT; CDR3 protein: CASSLKAGTENTGELFF
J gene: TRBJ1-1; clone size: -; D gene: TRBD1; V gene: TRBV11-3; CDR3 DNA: TGTGCCAGCAGCCTCGGACAGGGATCCACTGAAGCTTTCTTT; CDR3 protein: CASSLGQGSTEAFF
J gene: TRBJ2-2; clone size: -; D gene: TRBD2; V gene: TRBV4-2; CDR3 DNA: TGTGCCAGCAGAATAGCGGGGGGGCCGACCGGGGAGCTGTTTTTT; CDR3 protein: CASRIAGGPTGELFF
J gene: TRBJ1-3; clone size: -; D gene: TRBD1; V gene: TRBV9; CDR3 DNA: TGTGCCAGCAGCGCCGGACAGGGGGCCGGAAACACCATATATTTT; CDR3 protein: CASSAGQGAGNTIYF